This T cell receptor (beta chain) was sequenced in a study of cytomegalovirus exposure and HLA in healthy donors. Both 60 Vbeta primers and 13 Jbeta primers went into the PCR. Repertoires were generated with immunoSEQ multiplex PCR, while TCRdb's copy carries only in-frame clones and drops some. The sample carries 200,000 or so clones, roughly 83% recorded once. Details on this clone: The antigen is undetermined.

General observations from the study: Investigators reported fewer than 200 TCR beta chains as tied to cytomegalovirus.

Germline lookup yields CDR1 SGHAT and CDR2 FQNNGV. J lost 6 bases, V lost 4 bases, and 18 bases had no gene match. CDR3 size: 19 residues. This receptor was obtained from a male donor in good health and CMV-seropositive. The genes are TRBV11-2 and TRBJ2-3, with 11 nucleotides matching TRBD2. The sample was PBMCs. The DNA for the CDR3 is TGTGCCAGCAGCTCCCCAGTAGGACTAGCGGGCACCGGGCGGGATACGCAGTATTTT. Protein product: CASSSPVGLAGTGRDTQYF.